Below, one TCR beta chain is given with its context. It has no known antigen specificity. Within one base of it there is no much larger clone, and no base qualities were kept. This entry is derived from a study of cytomegalovirus exposure and HLA in healthy donors (dated by TCRdb to 2015 to 2018). The study in broad terms: According to an earlier analysis of 587 of the donors, 150 million to 200 million T cells yielded over 100 million unique TCR beta sequences and 276 Gb of sequence data. An early release covering more than 500 HLA-typed donors comprised about 300 gigabases of sequencing data and 65 million to 100 million unique TCR sequences. The genetic ancestry cluster associated with self-reported Caucasian donors included approximately 85% of the roughly 400 genotyped donors. The aim of the study was to test whether cataloging public T cell receptors could identify signatures of past pathogen exposure. The T cell repertoires of under 700 subjects were profiled by immunosequencing and related to cytomegalovirus serostatus. Besides the first cohort of roughly 700 subjects, a separate validation cohort made up of some 110 different subjects was used. The study combined high-throughput TCR immunosequencing, statistical association of individual TCRs with disease status, and machine learning to predict cytomegalovirus infection status. To study patterns of TCR occurrence, a later analysis re-analyzed previously published TCR beta repertoires from 650 to 750 donors and added high-resolution HLA genotyping. In the later analysis, no new phenotypic data were used to find candidate immune exposures; instead, reliance was placed on TCR beta sequences and their occurrence across donors. In an earlier analysis of about 590 of the donors, high-throughput TCR beta sequencing was used to judge whether each TCR beta V gene segment behaved as functional or pseudogenic. Donor age, sex, ethnicity and CMV serostatus were collected together with the repertoire data. A later genetic analysis used genome-wide SNP genotypes for about three fifths of the 666 donors, treating that subset as a discovery cohort. All discovery cohort repertoires had been generated using a single sequencing platform. Class I and class II HLA loci were covered by the typing at four-digit resolution. Typing coverage varied by locus: about 629-640 donors for A, B, C, DRB1 and DQB1; some 520 for DQA1; more than 600 for DPA1; around 490 for DPB1. About five DR-DQ haplotypes were treated as single units for association and clustering because of strong linkage in the cohort. On average, around 240,000 unique TCR beta nucleotide sequences were sequenced per donor among a few hundred genotyped donors of the cohort, with about 17% of those sequences being non-productive. What the study reported, not specific to this receptor: A further reported finding was that TCR beta sequences accurately predicted the HLA-A and HLA-B alleles for most subjects in the first cohort. An earlier analysis of around 540 of the donors showed that most TCR beta V segments appeared in productive rearrangements either about 87% or about 30% of the time, which broadly matched IMGT annotations. The authors suggested that the approach could potentially be extended to other disease states and immunological phenotypes. In this cohort, only TCR beta chains were sequenced, and detectable features were limited by the absence of alpha or paired-chain data. Linkage disequilibrium might explain the correlated functional status among segregating V segments, but an unknown experimental factor could not be ruled out. Strong co-occurrence of HLA alleles, especially DR and DQ, made assigning TCR associations to individual alleles difficult. In a later analysis, most CMV-associated TCR beta chains were found to appear HLA-restricted, with HLA associations seemingly driven largely by CMV exposure. CMV serostatus was the only immune exposure information available for the cohort. The sequencing pipeline was judged likely to have produced a cluster of highly shared sequence variants as a technical artifact. In a later genetic analysis, fewer N-insertions in productive TCRs were reported among donors in an Asian-associated ancestry cluster than the roughly 700-donor mean. Sequencing depth was assumed to be roughly uniform across donors in the presence/absence analyses, though that assumption may not hold. Because HLA typing was missing for some donors at each locus, association tests included only the typed subset. According to a later analysis, TCR association rates differed among HLA loci, with DRB1 alleles showing the most associated TCRs and HLA-C alleles showing the fewest. Most TCR sequences were observed very rarely across donors, whereas some public TCRs were present in many individuals. Compared with equally common non-associated chains, HLA-associated TCR beta chains in a later analysis were more clonally expanded and had lower generation probabilities. Some IMGT-functional V segments, including TRBV6-2 and TRBV6-3, could not be told apart with the 87-base-pair reads, so those segments were excluded. In the study, some 160 TCR beta chains were listed as associated with cytomegalovirus. The classifier was reported to diagnose cytomegalovirus status with high specificity and sensitivity in both the original and validation cohorts. An association between a missense DCLRE1C variant and V-gene and J-gene trimming of TCR beta chains was found in a later genetic analysis and replicated in an independent cohort. Because counts were too low, seventeen rarely observed V segments, including chromosome 9 orphons, were excluded from the earlier analysis of 500 to 700 of the donors. At a false discovery rate of 0.05, a later analysis linked some 18,000 TCR beta sequences to specific HLA alleles. In vitro tests confirmed that a few of the cytomegalovirus-associated TCR beta chains recognize cytomegalovirus antigens. A later analysis reported that several top co-occurrence clusters appeared linked to parvovirus B19, influenza, CMV and Epstein-Barr virus.

The cohort consisted of 666 healthy bone marrow donors. At the time of sampling, every cohort member was nominally healthy, though immune exposures that went unrecorded were likely present. The donor tested CMV seropositive, placing the donor among the 250 to 350 seropositive members of the cohort. A peripheral blood sample was collected from each donor, and TCR beta sequencing was performed on peripheral blood mononuclear cells. Genomic DNA was extracted from the blood cell samples with the Qiagen DNeasy Blood Extraction Kit. The CDR3 measures 15 amino acids from cysteine to phenylalanine. The read is trimmed to its CDR3 DNA, 45 bases read in frame from base 1. The germline V gene encodes CDR1 MNHNS and CDR2 SASEGT. Clipping removes 6 bases from V and 1 base from J, with 9 as the unmatched junction base count. Receptor libraries were prepared by the immunoSEQ multiplex PCR assay. For the multiplex PCR, a mixture combining 60 forward primers for TCR Vbeta segments and 13 reverse primers for TCR Jbeta segments was used. The CDR3 region of rearranged TCR beta genes was amplified from genomic DNA with a multiplex PCR assay. The amplified TCR beta libraries were sequenced on the Illumina HiSeq System as 87-base-pair reads. The authors processed their data as follows. Across the 670 or so repertoires, a later analysis counted approximately 83 million unique TCR beta chains, around 11 million of which were shared by at least two donors. Raw reads were error-corrected and collapsed into unique sequences with a nearest-neighbor algorithm that merged closely related sequences to remove PCR and sequencing errors. Alignment of CDR3 sequences to IMGT reference sequences was used to assign V, D and J gene segments. For a sequence to be retained, a match of at least six nucleotides was required to both a V gene segment and a J gene segment. Rearrangements were classified as productive when the CDR3 lacked stop codons and remained in frame with V and J, and all other rearrangements were classified as non-productive. CDR3 was defined by IMGT convention, running from the second conserved V-encoded cysteine to the conserved J-encoded phenylalanine. The earlier analysis of some 550 of the donors excluded any sequence lacking an unambiguous match to a single V gene segment. In an earlier analysis of almost 600 of the donors, a V segment was called functional when productive rearrangements were above 56.7%, and segregating when the standard deviation between donors exceeded 5%. A statistical classification framework was developed to diagnose cytomegalovirus status using the catalog of TCR beta chain sequences. In a later analysis, V and J genes were assigned by comparing TCR nucleotide sequences against IMGT/GENE-DB human TR gene sequences. In a later analysis, CDR3 sequences and most-parsimonious VDJ recombination scenarios were assigned using the TCRdist pipeline. In a later analysis, each TCR beta chain was defined by its CDR3 amino acid sequence together with its V-gene family, and reads without a unique V-gene family were excluded. To address suspected cross-contamination and a sequencing artifact, a later analysis removed over 500 highly shared, low-generation-probability nucleotide sequences. In a later analysis, a clonal expansion index was calculated for each public chain from normalized within-repertoire ranks of inferred template counts. A later analysis computed generation probabilities with a VDJ recombination model fitted to out-of-frame rearrangements, and checked the results against IGoR. Hypergeometric tests were used in a later analysis to score TCR-TCR, TCR-HLA and TCR-CMV co-occurrence, with a repertoire-size bias correction applied to the TCR pairs. In a later analysis, false discovery rates were estimated by permuting HLA or CMV assignments 20 times. In a later analysis, co-occurring TCRs were grouped using DBSCAN, and TCRdist sequence similarity was added for clustering within HLA-allele-positive subsets. For co-occurrence clustering, repertoires with fewer than 30,000 or more than 120,000 public chains were excluded, along with about five repertoires with anomalous nucleotide sharing. TCRdb provides this immuneACCESS table in a form limited to in-frame rearrangements. Some clones are lacking; in checked studies, under half of them reflect an unresolved V gene, and why the rest are absent is not known. That table supplies the V and J calls and clone size; D and trimming were determined from the DNA. Counted in this sample were about 180,000 clones; roughly 79% of them appeared once. The leading ten clones occupy around 4.7% of the sample.

Sequenced sample: PBMCs. This sequence uses TRBV6-1 and TRBJ2-7, with 7 bases matching TRBD2. This receptor was identified in a woman aged 18-35 years in good health and CMV-seropositive. The CDR3 here reads CASRTSQGGSYEQYF. The DNA sequence is TGTGCCAGCAGAACCTCTCAGGGAGGGTCCTACGAGCAGTACTTC.